This T cell receptor beta chain was obtained from a study of blood T cells in healthy people across ages. Using a J-beta primer mix together with a sample-barcoded 5' primer, a second PCR was run for roughly 7 to 11 cycles. Every single cDNA molecule received a tag from a template-switch adaptor with 12 random nucleotides. Individual samples furnished no less than 3 million CDR3-containing paired-end reads apiece. MiXCR, applied by TCRdb to the 5' RACE reads, yields one record per CDR3 protein. The sample has about 1.4 million distinct CDR3 sequences, approximately 60% seen once. Study outcomes and limitations: Donors of long life had a larger count of naive CD4+ cells and greater diversity than aged donors. Unsorted PBMCs ruled out conclusive naive versus antigen-experienced comparison.

This clonotype was seen only once. What it binds is not known. The clonotype originates from a man in his late teens or twenties in good health. Sequences were obtained from blood.

CDR3 coding DNA: TGCGCCAGCAGCTTGGGGACTAGCGGGAAATCCTACGAGCAGTACTTC. Protein: CASSLGTSGKSYEQYF. The chain carries TRBV5-1 and TRBJ2-7; 12 bases agree with TRBD2. Unmatched junction bases numbered 2, after V lost 0 bases and J lost 1 base. The CDR3 runs 16 residues. From germline, CDR1 is SGHRS and CDR2 YFSETQ.